The rows below give T cell receptor beta chains drawn from one sample of a study of shared clonotypes between healthy human individuals. Profiled with immunoSEQ multiplex PCR; TCRdb holds only in-frame clones, not every one. The sample shows about 2.2 million clones, just over 90% of them seen only once. Specimen: naive CD8+ T cells from PBMCs. These receptors were taken from a man aged 18 to 30 in good health. Some clones in this sample may be carry-over from other donors' samples. The CDR3 runs from the conserved cysteine through the conserved F or W. Each record gives: CDR3 DNA, CDR3 protein, D gene, V gene, J gene, clone size. The D gene is left open where the match is weak. The listing skips clone size in some rows; elsewhere it reads once, few, many or a size class.

TGTGCCAGCAGCTTAGTGGACAGTGGGGCCTACGAGCAGTACTTC	CASSLVDSGAYEQYF	.	TRBV7-9	TRBJ2-7	.
TGTGCCAGCAGCTCCTCCGAGGGCCAGATGGGCTACACCTTC	CASSSSEGQMGYTF	.	TRBV5-4	TRBJ1-2	.
TGTGCCAGCAGTTCCTCTATCGACGAACTCACAGATACGCAGTATTTT	CASSSSIDELTDTQYF	.	TRBV27	TRBJ2-3	.
TGTGCCAGCAGTTACTCGGCATCCAACACCGGGGAGCTGTTTTTT	CASSYSASNTGELFF	.	TRBV6-5	TRBJ2-2	.
TGTGCCAGCAACAACAGGATTCGCTCCAGCGTTAGAATCCAGCCCCAGCATTTT	CASNNRIRSSVRIQPQHF	.	TRBV28	TRBJ1-5	.
TGTGCCGGGGGGGGGACTAGCGGGAAACAGTTCTTC	CAGGGTSGKQFF	TRBD2	TRBV27	TRBJ2-1	.
TGTGCCAGCAGCTTGGGCGTCAGGGCACCCTACGAGCAGTACTTC	CASSLGVRAPYEQYF	.	TRBV5-4	TRBJ2-7	.
TGCGCCAGCAGCTTGTTTAAGGGCGAGCGGACCTACGAGCAGTACTTC	CASSLFKGERTYEQYF	.	TRBV5-1	TRBJ2-7	.
TGCGCCAGCAGCTTGTCACTAGCGGGATACAATGAGCAGTTCTTC	CASSLSLAGYNEQFF	TRBD2	TRBV5-1	TRBJ2-1	once
TGTGCCAGCAGCTTCAGGACTAGCTACGAGCAGTACTTC	CASSFRTSYEQYF	TRBD2	TRBV5-6	TRBJ2-7	.
TGTGCCAGCAGACTAGCGGGAGACACCGGGGAGCTGTTTTTT	CASRLAGDTGELFF	TRBD2	TRBV28	TRBJ2-2	.
TGTGCCAGCAGCTTAGCTGGGGCTAGTACCGGGGAGCTGTTTTTT	CASSLAGASTGELFF	.	TRBV7-8	TRBJ2-2	.
TGTGCCAGCAGCTCCAGGGGAGCGGGCGAGCAGTACTTC	CASSSRGAGEQYF	.	TRBV5-6	TRBJ2-7	.
TGCGCCAGCAGCCAAGATCTTGAGGGATCTGACACTGAAGCTTTCTTT	CASSQDLEGSDTEAFF	.	TRBV4-3	TRBJ1-1	.
TGTGCCAGCTCACCTTATAGGACTAGCACAGGCACAGATACGCAGTATTTT	CASSPYRTSTGTDTQYF	TRBD2	TRBV18	TRBJ2-3	.
TGTGCCAGCAGTTACGTAGGGGCCTCTGGGGCCAACGTCCTGACTTTC	CASSYVGASGANVLTF	.	TRBV27	TRBJ2-6	.
TGTGCCAGCAGCCATTCCACAGGGGGCATGTACCAAGAGACCCAGTACTTC	CASSHSTGGMYQETQYF	TRBD1	TRBV4-2	TRBJ2-5	.
TGTGCCAGCAGCGTTGACAGGGCTCCCGGGGAGCTGTTTTTT	CASSVDRAPGELFF	TRBD1	TRBV9	TRBJ2-2	.
TGTGCCAGCAGTGAGTTCAGGGCGGCAGATACGCAGTATTTT	CASSEFRAADTQYF	.	TRBV25-1	TRBJ2-3	.
TGTGCCAGCAGTTATTGGTTGACGTCTGAAGCTTTCTTT	CASSYWLTSEAFF	.	TRBV6-5	TRBJ1-1	.
TGCGCCAGCAGCCAAGTCTCCCAGCGGGAGAACTACGAGCAGTACTTC	CASSQVSQRENYEQYF	TRBD2	TRBV4-1	TRBJ2-7	.
TGTGCCAGCAGCAAAGAGGCAGGGCTACAAGAGACCCAGTACTTC	CASSKEAGLQETQYF	.	TRBV21-1	TRBJ2-5	.
TGTGCCTGGAGTGTTATAAGCGGGAGCCTCTACGAGCAGTACTTC	CAWSVISGSLYEQYF	TRBD2	TRBV30	TRBJ2-7	.
TGCGCCAGCAGCCAAGGGACAGGGGGTAATGAAAAACTGTTTTTT	CASSQGTGGNEKLFF	TRBD1	TRBV4-1	TRBJ1-4	.
TGCGCCAGCAGCCAAGATCGAGTTAGCGGGCCGTACAATGAGCAGTTCTTC	CASSQDRVSGPYNEQFF	TRBD2	TRBV4-1	TRBJ2-1	.
TGTGCCATCAGCCAGGGTATACTAGACACTGAAGCTTTCTTT	CAISQGILDTEAFF	.	TRBV10-3	TRBJ1-1	.
TGTGCCAGTAGTATGCTGCGACAGGATTACAATCAGCCCCAGCATTTT	CASSMLRQDYNQPQHF	.	TRBV19	TRBJ1-5	.
TGTGCCAGCAGACAAACAGGGAACACCGGGGAGCTGTTTTTT	CASRQTGNTGELFF	.	TRBV28	TRBJ2-2	few
TGTGCCAGCAGCCCGAGCGGGATTGATCACAATGAGCAGTTCTTC	CASSPSGIDHNEQFF	TRBD2	TRBV9	TRBJ2-1	.
TGTGCCAGCAGCTTCATCTTGGAGACCCAGTACTTC	CASSFILETQYF	.	TRBV7-9	TRBJ2-5	.
TGTGCCAGCAGCGGCGGGGCGCGCGGCGAGCAGTACTTC	CASSGGARGEQYF	.	TRBV9	TRBJ2-7	.
TGTGCCAGTCCTTTAGCGGGACAGAACCTCAATCAGCCCCAGCATTTT	CASPLAGQNLNQPQHF	TRBD1	TRBV19	TRBJ1-5	.
TGCGCCAGCAGCTCTGGGACAGATACTGGGGCCAACGTCCTGACTTTC	CASSSGTDTGANVLTF	TRBD1	TRBV5-1	TRBJ2-6	.